The text below deals with one T cell receptor beta chain. Its antigen is unknown. The CDR3 has 15 residues. V dropped 5 bases and J dropped 7; count of bases not matched to a gene: 6. Germline V gene lookup returns CDR1 SGHVS and CDR2 FQNEAQ. The sample is drawn from a study of cytomegalovirus exposure and HLA in healthy donors. Study background: Most genotyped donors, 81% of 350 to 500, had Caucasian-associated genetic ancestry.

The study's findings and limits: Relative to the approximately 670-donor mean, N-insertions were reportedly fewer in an Asian-associated ancestry cluster in a later analysis.

Everyone who donated was a healthy bone marrow donor. The PCR used 60 Vbeta and 13 Jbeta primers. Only in-frame clones appear in the TCRdb table, and some are missing; sequencing was by immunoSEQ multiplex PCR. The sample has 130,000 or so clones; about 8.5% are singletons. The clonotype was recovered from a middle-aged man in good health and CMV-seronegative. The chain recombines TRBV7-8 with TRBJ2-2, with 11 bases that match TRBD1. The sequenced sample was PBMCs. For the CDR3, the DNA is TGTGCCAGCAGCCGCGGACAGGGGGCAGGCGGGGAGCTGTTTTTT. Translation gives CASSRGQGAGGELFF.